This T cell receptor beta chain was captured by sequencing in a study of blood T cell repertoires in COVID-19. Study summary: Nucleic acid was either cDNA or gDNA, and it came from T cells, B-cell-depleted T cells, or PBMCs.

Only in-frame clones appear in the TCRdb table, and some are missing; sequencing was by immunoSEQ multiplex PCR. Of under 200,000 clones listed, roughly 80% are singletons. Germline V gene sequence: CDR1 MDHEN, CDR2 SYDVKM. The CDR3 is 15 amino acids. Trimming removed 6 bases from V and 7 bases from J; junction bases left unmatched: 12. Sequenced input: peripheral blood. The chain recombines TRBV28 with TRBJ1-5; 7 bases are shared with TRBD1. The sequence derives from a woman aged 40 to 50 with acute or convalescent COVID-19. The CDR3: CASSPRQGSTQPQHF. The DNA of the CDR3 is TGTGCCAGCAGCCCTCGACAGGGATCGACCCAGCCCCAGCATTTT.